This TCR beta chain is drawn from a study of post-analysis software for immune sequencing data. Study outcomes and limitations: Higher frequency in patients than in controls was seen for roughly five TRBV segments, with TRBV5-6, TRBV5-1 and TRBV20-1 among them. Controls had significantly higher normalized Chao1 diversity than multiple sclerosis patients. Samples made in the same batch grouped tightly together by F measure.

Germline assignment: CDR1 MNHNS and CDR2 SASEGT. V was clipped by 8 bases and J by 0 bases, with 13 bases between them. The CDR3 has 14 residues. Unique molecular identifiers were built into the TCR beta cDNA libraries. TCRdb fed the PCR reads into MiXCR, producing one record per CDR3 protein. The table shows around 260,000 distinct CDR3 sequences, with 35% to 40% occurring only once. This clonotype has at least ten counts. Its antigen is currently unknown. Specimen: blood. The receptor was isolated from a girl aged 5 to 17 with multiple sclerosis. The chain joins TRBV6-1 to TRBJ2-5, with a possible D match to TRBD1 (6 bases). CDR3 loop: CASRRTEDQETQYF. The DNA for the CDR3 is TGTGCCAGCCGCCGGACAGAAGACCAAGAGACCCAGTACTTC.